A few counts support the clone carrying this T cell receptor (beta chain). This sample was included in a study of blood T cells in healthy people across ages. The germline V gene has CDR1 MNHEY and CDR2 SVGAGI. Trimming stripped 8 bases from V and 6 bases from J, with 10 bases between. The CDR3 extends over 11 amino acids. The use of a sample-barcoded 5' primer and a J-beta primer mix characterized a second PCR of roughly 6 to 12 cycles. MiXCR, applied by TCRdb to the 5' RACE reads, yields one record per CDR3 protein. The sample lists 1.5 million to 2 million distinct CDR3 sequences, under 30% occurring once.

The gene calls are TRBV6-5 and TRBJ1-2; no clear D. The sample consisted of blood. This clonotype was obtained from a woman aged 25 to 45 in good health. CDR3 DNA sequence: TGTGCCAGCCGCTCCCCTCATGGCTACACCTTC. Its translation: CASRSPHGYTF.